The following is a TCR beta chain sequence with its context. Its specific antigen is unknown. The sample holds no much larger clone one base away, and base qualities are not on file. This specimen belongs to a study of OX40 agonist ivuxolimab in advanced cancers. As for the study more broadly: Ivuxolimab was an agonistic, fully human IgG2 monoclonal antibody directed against OX40 (CD134), a costimulatory receptor. Intravenous ivuxolimab was administered to patients every 2 weeks at six dose levels: 0.01, 0.1, 0.3, 1.5, 3 and 10 mg/kg. Of the approximately 50 patients in dose escalation, about 20 had hepatocellular carcinoma, about 15 had melanoma, 9 had renal cell carcinoma and 9 had head and neck cancer. A male proportion of 75% to 85% and a mean age of approximately 60 years, ranging from roughly 23 to 80, were recorded for the dose-escalation cohort. Patients were allowed to have had prior anti-PD-1, anti-PD-L1 or anti-CTLA-4 therapy, and roughly 40% of the dose-escalation patients had previously received checkpoint inhibitors. Three dose-escalation patients achieved partial responses, one with hepatocellular carcinoma and two with cutaneous melanoma. The point of sequencing TCRbeta in the periphery was to test whether ivuxolimab changed TCR sequence diversity and drove clonal T-cell expansion. The paper describes the monotherapy dose-escalation part (N of about 54 patients) of the phase I trial of ivuxolimab. Summary of the overall study and its limitations: At doses of 0.1 to 3.0 mg/kg, clonal expansion of both CD4+ and CD8+ T cells in blood was seen between baseline and week 6. Low levels of normalized T-cell clonal expansion were also shown by some nonresponding patients. After ivuxolimab, CD8+ T cells had more expanded clones than CD4+ T cells on average. Which antigens the clonally expanded peripheral T cells were specific for was not determined. In the 0.1-3.0 mg/kg groups, partial responders were among the patients with the lowest normalized peripheral clonal expansion, particularly in CD8+ T cells.

To sequence the TCRbeta CDR3 region, genomic DNA was isolated from the sorted cells. The immunoSEQ Assay was used for sequencing of TCRbeta CDR3 regions. TCRdb obtained this table from immuneACCESS and retained in-frame rearrangements with V and J assigned. These tables miss some clones; where compared with another copy, unresolved V genes account for less than half of the shortfall, and the remainder is unexplained. For this sample the table gives over 65,000 clones, of which approximately 90% were detected only once. The ten largest clones represent approximately 0.5% of the sample. After removal of 4 bases from V and 6 bases from J, the junction retains 12 bases not matched to a gene. Based on the germline V gene, the CDR1 and CDR2 sequences are SGDLS and YYNGEE. The CDR3 contains 16 residues, cysteine and phenylalanine counted. Just the 48-base CDR3 DNA is kept, in frame starting at base 1. The trial excluded patients who had a history of autoimmune disease or were on systemic immunosuppression. In every dose cohort, peripheral blood was drawn for TCR sequencing at baseline, cycle 4 day 1, and cycle 7 day 1. The samples were taken from a phase I, first-in-human, multicenter, open-label dose-escalation trial of ivuxolimab. Adults with locally advanced or metastatic melanoma, renal cell, hepatocellular, or head and neck squamous cell carcinoma were enrolled in the trial. Before TCR sequencing, CD4+ T cells and CD8+ T cells were sorted from peripheral blood as separate populations.

This sequence originates from an adult with an advanced solid tumor such as melanoma, head and neck, liver or kidney cancer. The rearranged segments are TRBV9 and TRBJ2-2, with 7 bases in between that match TRBD1. This specimen consisted of CD4+ or CD8+ T cells sorted from blood, obtained in a trial of the OX40 agonist ivuxolimab. The bases read TGTGCCAGCAGCCCCCACCTCGGGACAGCCCCCGGGGAGCTGTTTTTT. Its protein is CASSPHLGTAPGELFF.